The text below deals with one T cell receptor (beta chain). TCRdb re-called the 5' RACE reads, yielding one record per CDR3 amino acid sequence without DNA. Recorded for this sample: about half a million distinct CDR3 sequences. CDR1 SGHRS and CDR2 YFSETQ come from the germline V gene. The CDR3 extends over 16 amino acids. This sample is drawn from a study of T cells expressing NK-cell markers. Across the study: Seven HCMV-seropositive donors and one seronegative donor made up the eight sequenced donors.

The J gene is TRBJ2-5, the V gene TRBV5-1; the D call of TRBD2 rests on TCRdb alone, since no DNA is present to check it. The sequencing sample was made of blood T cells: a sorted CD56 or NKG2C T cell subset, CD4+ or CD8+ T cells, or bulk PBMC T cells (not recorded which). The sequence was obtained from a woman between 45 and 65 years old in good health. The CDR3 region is CASSLEPSGREETQYF.